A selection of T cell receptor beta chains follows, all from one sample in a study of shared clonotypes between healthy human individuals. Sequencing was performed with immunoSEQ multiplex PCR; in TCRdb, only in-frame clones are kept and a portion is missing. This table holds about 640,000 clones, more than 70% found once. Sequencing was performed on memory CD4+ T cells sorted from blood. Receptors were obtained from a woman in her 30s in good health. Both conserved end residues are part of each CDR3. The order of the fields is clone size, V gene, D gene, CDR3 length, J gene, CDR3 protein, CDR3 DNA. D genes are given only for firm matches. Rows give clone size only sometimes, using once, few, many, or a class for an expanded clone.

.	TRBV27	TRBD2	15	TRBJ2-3	CASSSLAGSTDTQYF	TGTGCCAGCAGTTCACTAGCGGGAAGTACAGATACGCAGTATTTT
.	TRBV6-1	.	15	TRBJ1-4	CASSEAGGIGEKLFF	TGTGCCAGCAGTGAAGCGGGAGGGATTGGTGAAAAACTGTTTTTT
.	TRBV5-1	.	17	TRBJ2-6	CASSLNKEGSGANVLTF	TGCGCCAGCAGCTTGAACAAGGAGGGCTCTGGGGCCAACGTCCTGACTTTC
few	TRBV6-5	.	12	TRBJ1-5	CASGTLNQPQHF	TGTGCCAGCGGGACTCTCAATCAGCCCCAGCATTTT
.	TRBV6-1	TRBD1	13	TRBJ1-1	CASSAGGFTEAFF	TGTGCCAGCAGTGCAGGGGGCTTCACTGAAGCTTTCTTT
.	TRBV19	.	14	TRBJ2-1	CASSSPRPRNEQFF	TGTGCCAGTAGCTCCCCCCGCCCCAGGAATGAGCAGTTCTTC
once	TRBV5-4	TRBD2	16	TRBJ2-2	CASRSLAGVDTGELFF	TGTGCCAGCAGATCACTAGCGGGAGTGGACACCGGGGAGCTGTTTTTT
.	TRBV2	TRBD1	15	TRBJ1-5	CASRAGQQGPSPQHF	TGTGCCAGCAGGGCGGGACAGCAAGGACCTTCGCCCCAGCATTTT
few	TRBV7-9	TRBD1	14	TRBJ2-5	CASSLDRGEETQYF	TGTGCCAGCAGCTTGGACAGGGGGGAAGAGACCCAGTACTTC
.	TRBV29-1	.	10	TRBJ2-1	CSTGGNEQFF	TGCAGCACCGGAGGTAATGAGCAGTTCTTC
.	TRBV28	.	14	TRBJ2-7	CASSSQMSMGEQYF	TGTGCCAGCAGTTCTCAAATGAGTATGGGCGAGCAGTACTTC
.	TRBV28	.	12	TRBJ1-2	CASSSYNYGYTF	TGTGCCAGCAGTTCTTATAACTATGGCTACACCTTC
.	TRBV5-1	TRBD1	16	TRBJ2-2	CASSTGQGSETGELFF	TGCGCCAGCAGCACCGGACAGGGATCAGAAACCGGGGAGCTGTTTTTT
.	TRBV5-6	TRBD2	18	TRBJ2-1	CASSSLSSGKRAYNEQFF	TGTGCCAGCAGCTCTTTATCTAGCGGGAAACGGGCCTACAATGAGCAGTTCTTC
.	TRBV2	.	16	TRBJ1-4	CASRNRGEAGREKLFF	TGTGCCAGCAGGAATCGGGGAGAGGCAGGCCGTGAAAAACTGTTTTTT
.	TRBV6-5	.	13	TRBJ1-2	CASSYRSREGYTF	TGTGCCAGCAGTTACAGGTCCCGGGAGGGCTACACCTTC
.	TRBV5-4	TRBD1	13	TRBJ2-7	CASKGQGTNEQYF	TGTGCCAGCAAGGGACAGGGAACCAACGAGCAGTACTTC
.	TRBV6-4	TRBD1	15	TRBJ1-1	CASSAGTGDNTEAFF	TGTGCCAGCAGTGCCGGGACAGGGGATAACACTGAAGCTTTCTTT
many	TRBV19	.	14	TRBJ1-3	CASSIGPTGNTIYF	TGTGCCAGTAGTATCGGCCCGACTGGAAACACCATATATTTT
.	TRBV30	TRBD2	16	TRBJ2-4	CAWSVRAGGPGGIQYF	TGTGCCTGGAGTGTCCGAGCGGGAGGGCCGGGGGGCATTCAGTACTTC
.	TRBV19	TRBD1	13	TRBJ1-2	CASSTGQGRGYTF	TGTGCCAGTAGCACAGGACAGGGCCGCGGCTACACCTTC
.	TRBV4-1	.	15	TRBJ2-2	CASSQVVLNTGELFF	TGCGCCAGCAGCCAAGTTGTCCTGAACACCGGGGAGCTGTTTTTT
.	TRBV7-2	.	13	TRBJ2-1	CASSTGLYNEQFF	TGTGCCAGCAGCACGGGACTCTACAATGAGCAGTTCTTC
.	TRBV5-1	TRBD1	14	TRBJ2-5	CASSLQGAGETQYF	TGCGCCAGCAGCTTACAGGGGGCGGGAGAGACCCAGTACTTC
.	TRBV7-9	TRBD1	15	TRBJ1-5	CASSPQGAGNQPQHF	TGTGCCAGCAGCCCCCAGGGGGCCGGCAATCAGCCCCAGCATTTT